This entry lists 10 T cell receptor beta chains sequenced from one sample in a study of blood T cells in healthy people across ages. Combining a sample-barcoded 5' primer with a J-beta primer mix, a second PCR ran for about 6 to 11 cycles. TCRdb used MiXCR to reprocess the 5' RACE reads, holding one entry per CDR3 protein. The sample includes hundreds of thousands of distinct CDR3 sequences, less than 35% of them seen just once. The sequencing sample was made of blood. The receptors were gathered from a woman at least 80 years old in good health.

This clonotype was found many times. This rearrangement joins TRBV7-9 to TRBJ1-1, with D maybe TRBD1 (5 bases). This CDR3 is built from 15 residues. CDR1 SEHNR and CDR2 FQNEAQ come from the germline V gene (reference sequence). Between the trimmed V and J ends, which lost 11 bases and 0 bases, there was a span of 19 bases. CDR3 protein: CAGTEAGEMNTEAFF. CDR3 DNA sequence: TGTGCCGGGACCGAGGCAGGTGAAATGAACACTGAAGCTTTCTTT.

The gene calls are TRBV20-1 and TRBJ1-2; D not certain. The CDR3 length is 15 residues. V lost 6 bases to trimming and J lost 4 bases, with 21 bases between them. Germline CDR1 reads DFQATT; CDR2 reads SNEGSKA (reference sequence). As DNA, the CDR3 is TGCAGTGCCCGTCTAACCCAGGTGGGCGGCTATGGCTACACCTTC. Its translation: CSARLTQVGGYGYTF.

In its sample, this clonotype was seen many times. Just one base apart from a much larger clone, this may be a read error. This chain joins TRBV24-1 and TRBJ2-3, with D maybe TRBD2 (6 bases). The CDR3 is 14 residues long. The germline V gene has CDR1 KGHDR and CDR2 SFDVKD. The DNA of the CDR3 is TGTACCACCAGAGCGGGCCCCGGCACAGATACGCAGTATTTT. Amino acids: CTTRAGPGTDTQYF.

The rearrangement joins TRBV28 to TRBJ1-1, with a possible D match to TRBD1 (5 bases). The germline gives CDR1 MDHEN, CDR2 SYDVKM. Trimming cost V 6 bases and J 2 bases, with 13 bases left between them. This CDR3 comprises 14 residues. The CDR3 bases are TGTGCCAGCAGGCCAGGGATGCTTAACACTGAAGCTTTCTTT. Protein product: CASRPGMLNTEAFF.

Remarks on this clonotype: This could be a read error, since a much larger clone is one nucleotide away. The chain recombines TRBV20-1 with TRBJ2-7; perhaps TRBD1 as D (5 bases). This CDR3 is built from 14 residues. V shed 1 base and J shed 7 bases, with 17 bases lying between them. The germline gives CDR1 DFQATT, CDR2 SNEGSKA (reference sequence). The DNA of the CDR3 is TGCAGTGCTAGAGGACAGATTTCCTACAATGAGCAGTACTTC. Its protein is CSARGQISYNEQYF.

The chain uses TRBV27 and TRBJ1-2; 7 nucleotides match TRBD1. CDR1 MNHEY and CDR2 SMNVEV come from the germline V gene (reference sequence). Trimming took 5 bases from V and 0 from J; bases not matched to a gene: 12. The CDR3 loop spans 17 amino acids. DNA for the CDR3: TGTGCCAGCAGTCCATCCCGGGCGGACAGGACTAACTATGGCTACACCTTC. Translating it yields CASSPSRADRTNYGYTF.

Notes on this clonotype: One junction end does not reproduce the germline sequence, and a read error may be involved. In nucleotides, the CDR3 is TGTGTCAGCAGTCAGGACCGCTCTGGAAACACCATATATTTT. It codes for CVSSQDRSGNTIYF. V is TRBV6-5 and J is TRBJ1-3; no reliable D call. The CDR3 is made up of 14 amino acids. Looked up from germline, CDR1 is MNHEY and CDR2 is SVGAGI.

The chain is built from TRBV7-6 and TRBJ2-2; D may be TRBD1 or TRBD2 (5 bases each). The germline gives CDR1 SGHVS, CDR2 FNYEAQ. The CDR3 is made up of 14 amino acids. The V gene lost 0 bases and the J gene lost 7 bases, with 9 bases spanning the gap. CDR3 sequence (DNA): TGTGCCAGCAGCTTAGCTGAGGGGAACGGGGAGCTGTTTTTT. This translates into CASSLAEGNGELFF.

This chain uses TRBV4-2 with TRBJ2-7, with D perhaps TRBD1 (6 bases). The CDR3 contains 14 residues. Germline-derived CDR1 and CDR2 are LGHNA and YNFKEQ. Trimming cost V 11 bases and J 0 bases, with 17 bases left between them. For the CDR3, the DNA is TGTGCCGACAGCCCACAGGGTAGCTCCTACGAGCAGTACTTC. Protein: CADSPQGSSYEQYF.

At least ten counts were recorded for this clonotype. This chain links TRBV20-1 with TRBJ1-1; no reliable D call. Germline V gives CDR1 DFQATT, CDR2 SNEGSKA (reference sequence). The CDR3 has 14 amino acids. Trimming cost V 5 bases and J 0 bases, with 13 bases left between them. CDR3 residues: CSAWVAGLNTEAFF. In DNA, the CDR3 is TGCAGTGCTTGGGTGGCGGGTTTGAACACTGAAGCTTTCTTT.